This entry features one T cell receptor beta chain sequence. Germline CDR1 reads LGHDT; CDR2 reads YNNKEL (reference sequence). Trimming left V 4 bases short and J 7 bases short, with 16 bases between. The CDR3 has 14 amino acids. The data were taken from a study of blood T cell repertoires in COVID-19. At the level of the study: PBMCs, B-cell-depleted T cells, or T cells provided the cDNA or gDNA that made up the material.

Only in-frame clones appear in the TCRdb table, and some are missing; sequencing was by immunoSEQ multiplex PCR. This sample has around 47,000 clones, with around four fifths found just once. Sequenced: peripheral blood. The V call is TRBV3-1 (or the pseudogene TRBV3-2), the J call TRBJ1-1; tentatively, D is TRBD1 (5 bases). The source of this sequence is a human donor in a cohort sampled during active COVID-19. CDR3 residues: CASSPGGKAGEAFF. The CDR3 bases are TGTGCCAGCAGCCCGGGGGGAAAAGCGGGTGAAGCTTTCTTT.